Listed here are 18 T cell receptor beta chains from one sample, sequenced in a study of identical twins. TCRdb re-analysed the 5' RACE reads in MiXCR, keeping a single row per CDR3 protein. This table has about 250,000 distinct CDR3 sequences, roughly 8% appearing once. This sample was shared with a second study, whose subject was yellow fever vaccine responses in identical twins.

The material sequenced was CD8+ T cells sorted from blood. Receptors originate from a woman younger than 35 in good health.

The chain has TRBV6-1 and TRBJ1-2; 7 bases agree with TRBD1. The CDR3 is 14 amino acids. The V gene's germline CDR1 is MNHNS and CDR2 SASEGT. V was pared by 2 bases and J by 4 bases, with 4 bases of the junction left unmatched. The CDR3 DNA is TGTGCCAGCAGTGAATACGGGGACAGCTATGGCTACACCTTC. Translated: CASSEYGDSYGYTF.

The V gene is TRBV6-6, the J gene TRBJ2-3, with D hard to call. Per the germline V gene, CDR1 is MNHNY and CDR2 is SVGAGI (reference sequence). This CDR3 comprises 13 residues. V dropped 7 bases and J dropped 7 bases, with 15 bases sitting between them. This chain's CDR3 is CASIDQDGHTQYF. The CDR3 region has the DNA TGTGCCAGCATCGATCAGGACGGTCATACGCAGTATTTT.

This chain links TRBV27 with TRBJ2-5; 7 bases fit TRBD2. Trimming removed 1 base from V and 1 base from J; junction bases left unmatched: 6. CDR3 length: 16 amino acids. Germline lookup yields CDR1 MNHEY and CDR2 SMNVEV (reference sequence). The CDR3 sequence: CASSLLEGGPQETQYF. The CDR3 DNA reads as TGTGCCAGCAGTTTATTAGAGGGAGGGCCCCAAGAGACCCAGTACTTC.

This clonotype was seen at least ten times. The chain uses TRBV12-3 or TRBV12-4 and TRBJ1-5; D gene uncertain. This CDR3 contains 14 residues. The V gene lost 6 bases and the J gene lost 0 bases, with 9 bases spanning the gap. The CDR3 reads CASSTDYSNQPQHF. For the CDR3, the DNA is TGTGCCAGCAGCACAGACTATAGCAATCAGCCCCAGCATTTT.

This clonotype was seen at least ten times. The chain employs TRBV5-1 and TRBJ2-2, with D perhaps given as TRBD1 or TRBD2 (5 bases each). V lost 3 bases and J lost 0, with 12 bases in between. This CDR3 region has 16 residues. Germline lookup yields CDR1 SGHRS and CDR2 YFSETQ. In nucleotides, the CDR3 is TGCGCCAGCAGCTCGCCCGGGACCGCGAACACCGGGGAGCTGTTTTTT. This translates into CASSSPGTANTGELFF.

This clonotype was picked up many times. The rearrangement uses TRBV21-1 and TRBJ2-5; the DNA was not compared with TRBD1, the D call given in the table. TRBV21-1 is reported as a pseudogene. The CDR3 runs 14 residues. CDR3 sequence (DNA): TGTGCCAGCAGCACCTTGACAGAACAAGAGACCCAGTACTTC. This translates into CASSTLTEQETQYF.

There are many counts of this clonotype. The chain combines TRBV25-1 with TRBJ2-1; 7 nucleotides agree with TRBD2. Unmatched junction bases numbered 4, after V lost 5 bases and J lost 9 bases. Per germline, CDR1 MGHDK and CDR2 SYGVNS. CDR3 size: 12 residues. The CDR3 here is CASSRTGGEQFF. CDR3 DNA sequence: TGTGCCAGCAGTCGCACGGGGGGTGAGCAGTTCTTC.

The rearrangement uses TRBV10-3 and TRBJ2-1; D uncertain. The germline V gene has CDR1 ENHRY and CDR2 SYGVKD. V lost 8 bases, J lost 5 bases, and 19 bases lay in between. The CDR3 extends over 15 amino acids. This chain's CDR3 is CAISGSVWIHNEQFF. In DNA, the CDR3 is TGTGCCATCTCGGGTAGTGTGTGGATCCACAATGAGCAGTTCTTC.

The chain carries TRBV15 and TRBJ2-3; no firm D call. Germline V gene sequence: CDR1 LNHNV, CDR2 YYDKDF (reference sequence). Trimming cost V 5 bases and J 5 bases, with 11 bases left between them. This CDR3 spans 13 amino acids. The CDR3 reads CATSGGRGDTQYF. Written as DNA, the CDR3 is TGTGCCACCAGCGGCGGACGCGGAGATACGCAGTATTTT. Together with reference TRBV15 and TRBJ2-3, the CDR3 gives the full variable domain: DAMVIQNPRYQVTQFGKPVTLSCSQTLNHNVMYWYQQKSSQAPKLLFHYYDKDFNNEADTPDNFQSRRPNTSFCFLDIRSPGLGDTAMYLCATSGGRGDTQYFGPGTRLTVL.

V is TRBV27 and J is TRBJ2-1, with D unresolved. Trimming removed 3 bases from V and 5 bases from J, with 8 bases in between. CDR3 length equals 13 residues. The V gene's germline CDR1 is MNHEY and CDR2 SMNVEV (reference sequence). The CDR3 loop reads CASSLSADNEQFF. The CDR3 coding sequence is TGTGCCAGCAGTTTGTCCGCCGACAATGAGCAGTTCTTC.

In its sample, this clonotype was seen many times. The genes are TRBV4-3 and TRBJ2-3; 8 positions match TRBD2. This CDR3 comprises 17 residues. Germline assignment: CDR1 LGHNA and CDR2 YSLEER. The V gene end was trimmed by 0 bases and the J gene end by 2 bases; junction bases not matched to a gene: 7. CDR3 nucleotide sequence: TGCGCCAGCAGCCAAGAAGATAGCGGGACCATCACAGATACGCAGTATTTT. Translation: CASSQEDSGTITDTQYF.

The chain combines TRBV29-1 with TRBJ2-2; D is perhaps TRBD1 or TRBD2 (5 bases each). Germline CDR1 SQVTM, CDR2 ANQGSEA. The CDR3 contains 14 residues. Trimming took off 4 bases at V and 0 bases at J, with 9 bases between the two ends. The CDR3 DNA sequence: TGCAGCGTTGCGGGGACCGCGAACACCGGGGAGCTGTTTTTT. This encodes CSVAGTANTGELFF.

The chain has TRBV11-2 and TRBJ2-1, with 7 bases that match TRBD2. Germline CDR1 and CDR2: SGHAT and FQNNGV. V lost 0 bases to trimming and J lost 3 bases; unmatched junction nucleotides: 20. CDR3 length: 21 amino acids. The CDR3 DNA reads as TGTGCCAGCAGCTTAGATGAACCCCGTAGGAATTCGCGGGAGTTCTACAATGAGCAGTTCTTC. Translated, it gives CASSLDEPRRNSREFYNEQFF.

The V call is TRBV7-9, the J call TRBJ2-7; the D is unclear. The CDR3 is made up of 14 amino acids. V lost 5 bases and J 2 bases, leaving 13 bases between the germline ends. The V gene's germline CDR1 is SEHNR and CDR2 FQNEAQ (reference sequence). CDR3 residues: CASSPLPPPYEQYF. Here the CDR3 DNA reads TGTGCCAGCAGCCCATTACCTCCCCCCTACGAGCAGTACTTC.

At least ten counts were recorded for this clonotype. The gene calls are TRBV24-1 and TRBJ2-1, with a weak D call TRBD2 (5 bases). Germline V gene data show CDR1 as KGHDR and CDR2 as SFDVKD. The CDR3 loop spans 14 amino acids. Trimming removed 0 bases at V and 9 bases at J, with 11 bases between. In nucleotides, the CDR3 is TGTGCCACCAGTGATTTGGGCGCTAGCCGTGAGCAGTTCTTC. Amino acid sequence: CATSDLGASREQFF.

The J gene is TRBJ1-1, the V gene TRBV4-3, with D unresolved. CDR3 length equals 14 residues. V lost 1 base, J lost 7 bases, and 13 bases lay in between. Germline CDR1 reads LGHNA; CDR2 reads YSLEER. CDR3: CASSQGVGGDEAFF. CDR3 in DNA: TGCGCCAGCAGCCAAGGCGTCGGTGGGGATGAAGCTTTCTTT.

This clonotype was seen ten or more times. This chain joins TRBV29-1 and TRBJ2-7; perhaps TRBD1 as D (6 bases). Germline-derived CDR1 and CDR2 are SQVTM and ANQGSEA. There are 11 residues in the CDR3. V was shortened by 4 bases and J by 6 bases, with 10 bases between the two germline ends. CDR3 loop: CSVGTGFEQYF. The DNA of the CDR3 is TGCAGCGTTGGAACAGGGTTCGAGCAGTACTTC.

The chain is built from TRBV6-2 or TRBV6-3 and TRBJ2-5, with D tentatively TRBD2 (5 bases). Per the germline V gene, CDR1 is MNHEY and CDR2 is SVGEGT. This CDR3 comprises 16 residues. V lost 1 base to trimming and J lost 1 base, with 13 bases between them. CDR3 region: CASSYYVGEPQETQYF. DNA of the CDR3: TGTGCCAGCAGTTACTACGTGGGAGAGCCCCAAGAGACCCAGTACTTC.